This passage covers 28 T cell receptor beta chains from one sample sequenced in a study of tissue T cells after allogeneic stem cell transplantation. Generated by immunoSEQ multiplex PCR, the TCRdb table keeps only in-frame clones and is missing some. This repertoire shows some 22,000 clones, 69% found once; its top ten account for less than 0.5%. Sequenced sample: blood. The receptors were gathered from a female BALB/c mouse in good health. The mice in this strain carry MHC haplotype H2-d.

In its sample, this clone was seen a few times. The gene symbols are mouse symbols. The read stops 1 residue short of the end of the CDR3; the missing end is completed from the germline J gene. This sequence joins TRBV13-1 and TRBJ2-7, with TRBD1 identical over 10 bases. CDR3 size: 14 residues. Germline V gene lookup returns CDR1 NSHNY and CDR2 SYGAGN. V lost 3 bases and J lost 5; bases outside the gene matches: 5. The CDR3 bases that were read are TGTGCCAGCAGTGTCGGGACAGGGGAGGATGAACAGTAC. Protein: CASSVGTGEDEQY. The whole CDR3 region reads CASSVGTGEDEQYF.

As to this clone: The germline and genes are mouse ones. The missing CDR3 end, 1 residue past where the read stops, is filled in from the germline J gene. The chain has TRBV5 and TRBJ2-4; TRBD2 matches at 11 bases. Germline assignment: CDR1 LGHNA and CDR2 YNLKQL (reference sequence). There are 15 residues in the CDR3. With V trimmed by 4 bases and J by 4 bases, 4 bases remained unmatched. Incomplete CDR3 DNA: TGTGCCAGCAGCCTGGGGACTGGGGGAAAAAACACCTTGTAC. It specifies CASSLGTGGKNTLY. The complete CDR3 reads CASSLGTGGKNTLYF.

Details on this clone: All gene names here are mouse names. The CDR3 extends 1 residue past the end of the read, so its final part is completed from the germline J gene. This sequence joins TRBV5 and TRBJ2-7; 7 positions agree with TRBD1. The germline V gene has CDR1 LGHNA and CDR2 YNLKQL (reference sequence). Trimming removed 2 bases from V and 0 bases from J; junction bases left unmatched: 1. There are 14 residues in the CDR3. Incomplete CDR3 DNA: TGTGCCAGCAGCCAAAGGGACAGCTCCTATGAACAGTAC. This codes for CASSQRDSSYEQY. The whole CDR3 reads CASSQRDSSYEQYF.

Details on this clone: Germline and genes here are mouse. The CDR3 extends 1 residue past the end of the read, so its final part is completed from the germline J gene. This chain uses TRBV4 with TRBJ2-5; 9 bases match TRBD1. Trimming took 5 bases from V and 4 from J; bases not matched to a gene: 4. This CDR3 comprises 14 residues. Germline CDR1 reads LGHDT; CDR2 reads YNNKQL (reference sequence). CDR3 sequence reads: CASSLGQGKDTQYF. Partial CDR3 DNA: TGTGCCAGCAGCCTTGGACAGGGGAAAGACACCCAGTAC.

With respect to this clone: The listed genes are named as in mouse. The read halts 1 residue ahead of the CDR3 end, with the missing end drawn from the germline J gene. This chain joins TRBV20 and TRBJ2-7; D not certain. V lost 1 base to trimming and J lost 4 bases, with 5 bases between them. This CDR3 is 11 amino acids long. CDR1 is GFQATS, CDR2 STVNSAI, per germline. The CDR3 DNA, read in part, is TGTGGTGCTAGGGGACAATATGAACAGTAC. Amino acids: CGARGQYEQY. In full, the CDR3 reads CGARGQYEQYF.

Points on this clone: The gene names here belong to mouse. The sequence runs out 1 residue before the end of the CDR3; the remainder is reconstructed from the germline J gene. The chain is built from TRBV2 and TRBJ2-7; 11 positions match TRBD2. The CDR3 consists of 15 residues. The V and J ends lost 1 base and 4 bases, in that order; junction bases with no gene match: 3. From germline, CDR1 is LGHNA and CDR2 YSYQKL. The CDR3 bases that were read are TGTGCCAGCAGCCAAGGTTGGGACTGGGGGTATGAACAGTAC. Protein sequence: CASSQGWDWGYEQY. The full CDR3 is CASSQGWDWGYEQYF.

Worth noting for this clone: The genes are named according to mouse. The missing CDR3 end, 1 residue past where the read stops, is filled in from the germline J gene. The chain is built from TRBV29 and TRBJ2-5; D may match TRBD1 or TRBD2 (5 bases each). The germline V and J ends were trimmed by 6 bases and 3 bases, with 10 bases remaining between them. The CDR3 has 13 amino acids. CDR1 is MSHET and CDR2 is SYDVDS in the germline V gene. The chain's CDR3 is CASRRGRQDTQYF. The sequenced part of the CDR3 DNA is TGTGCTAGCAGGCGGGGCAGGCAAGACACCCAGTAC.

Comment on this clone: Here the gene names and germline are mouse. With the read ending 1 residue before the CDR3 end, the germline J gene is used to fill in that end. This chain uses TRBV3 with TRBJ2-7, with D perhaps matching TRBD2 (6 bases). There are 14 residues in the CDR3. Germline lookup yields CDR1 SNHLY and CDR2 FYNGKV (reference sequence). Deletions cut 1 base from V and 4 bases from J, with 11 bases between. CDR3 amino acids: CASSLDGGKYEQYF. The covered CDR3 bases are TGTGCCAGCAGCTTAGACGGGGGGAAGTATGAACAGTAC.

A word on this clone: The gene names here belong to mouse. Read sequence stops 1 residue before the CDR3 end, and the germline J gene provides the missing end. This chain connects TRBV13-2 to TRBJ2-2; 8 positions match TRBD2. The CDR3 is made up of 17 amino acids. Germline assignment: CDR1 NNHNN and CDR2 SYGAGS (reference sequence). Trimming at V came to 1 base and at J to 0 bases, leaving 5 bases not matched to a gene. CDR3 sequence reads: CASGDRLGGPNTGQLYF. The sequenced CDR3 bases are TGTGCCAGCGGTGATAGGCTGGGGGGCCCAAACACCGGGCAGCTCTAC.

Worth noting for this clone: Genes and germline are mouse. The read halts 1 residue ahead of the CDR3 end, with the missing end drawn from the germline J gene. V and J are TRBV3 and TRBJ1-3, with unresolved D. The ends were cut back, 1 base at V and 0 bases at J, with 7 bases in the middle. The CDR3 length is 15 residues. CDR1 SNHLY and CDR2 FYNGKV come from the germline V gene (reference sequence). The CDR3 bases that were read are TGTGCCAGCAGCTTAGAAAGGGATTCTGGAAATACGCTCTAT. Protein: CASSLERDSGNTLY. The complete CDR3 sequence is CASSLERDSGNTLYF.

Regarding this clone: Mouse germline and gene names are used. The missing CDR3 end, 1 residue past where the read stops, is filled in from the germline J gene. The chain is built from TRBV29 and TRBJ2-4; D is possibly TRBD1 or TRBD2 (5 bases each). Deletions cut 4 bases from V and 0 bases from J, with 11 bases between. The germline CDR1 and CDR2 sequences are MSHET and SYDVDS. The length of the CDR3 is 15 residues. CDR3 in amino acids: CASSWPRGSQNTLYF. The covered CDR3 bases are TGTGCTAGCAGTTGGCCCCGGGGGAGTCAAAACACCTTGTAC. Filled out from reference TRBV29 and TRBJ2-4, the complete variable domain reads DMKVTQMPRYLIKRMGENVLLECGQDMSHETMYWYRQDPGLGLQLIYISYDVDSNSEGDIPKGYRVSRKKREHFSLILDSAKTNQTSVYFCASSWPRGSQNTLYFGAGTRLSVL.

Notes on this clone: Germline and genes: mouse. The CDR3 protein is CASSRTGGRNTLYF. CDR3 DNA, as far as it was read: TGTGCCAGCAGTCGGACTGGGGGACGAAACACCTTGTAC. The genes are TRBV19 and TRBJ2-4; 10 bases match TRBD2. The observed sequence ends 1 residue before the CDR3 terminus, with the missing tail filled in from the germline J gene. CDR1 is FNHDT, CDR2 SITEND, per germline (reference sequence). This CDR3 is built from 14 residues. Unmatched junction bases numbered 4, after V lost 4 bases and J lost 5 bases.

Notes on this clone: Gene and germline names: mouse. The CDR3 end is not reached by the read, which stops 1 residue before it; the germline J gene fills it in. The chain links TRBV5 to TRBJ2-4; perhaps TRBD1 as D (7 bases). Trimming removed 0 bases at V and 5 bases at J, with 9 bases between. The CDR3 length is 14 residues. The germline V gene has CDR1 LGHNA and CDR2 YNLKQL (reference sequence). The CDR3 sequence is CASSQERGRNTLYF. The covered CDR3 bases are TGTGCCAGCAGCCAAGAGAGGGGGCGAAACACCTTGTAC.

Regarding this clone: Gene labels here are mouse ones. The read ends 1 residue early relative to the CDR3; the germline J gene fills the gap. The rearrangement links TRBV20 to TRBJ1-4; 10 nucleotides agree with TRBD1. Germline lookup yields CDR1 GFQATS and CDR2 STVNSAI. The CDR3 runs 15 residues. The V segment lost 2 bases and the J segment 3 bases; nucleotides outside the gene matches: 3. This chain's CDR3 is CGARSTGGPNERLFF. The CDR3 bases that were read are TGTGGTGCTAGGTCGACAGGGGGCCCCAACGAAAGATTATTT. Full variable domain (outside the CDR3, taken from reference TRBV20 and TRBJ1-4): GALVYQYPRRTICKSGTSMRMECQAVGFQATSVAWYRQSPQKTFELIALSTVNSAIKYEQNFTQEKFPISHPNLSFSSMTVLNAYLEDRGLYLCGARSTGGPNERLFFGHGTKLSVL.

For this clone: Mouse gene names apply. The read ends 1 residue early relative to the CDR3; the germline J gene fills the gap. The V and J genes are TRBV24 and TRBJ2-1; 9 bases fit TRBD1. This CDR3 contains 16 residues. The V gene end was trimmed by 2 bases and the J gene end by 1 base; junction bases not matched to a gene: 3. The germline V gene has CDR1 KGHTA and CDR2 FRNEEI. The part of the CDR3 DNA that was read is TGTGCCAGCAGTCTGAGACAGGGGGGAAACTATGCTGAGCAGTTC. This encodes CASSLRQGGNYAEQF. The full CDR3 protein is CASSLRQGGNYAEQFF.

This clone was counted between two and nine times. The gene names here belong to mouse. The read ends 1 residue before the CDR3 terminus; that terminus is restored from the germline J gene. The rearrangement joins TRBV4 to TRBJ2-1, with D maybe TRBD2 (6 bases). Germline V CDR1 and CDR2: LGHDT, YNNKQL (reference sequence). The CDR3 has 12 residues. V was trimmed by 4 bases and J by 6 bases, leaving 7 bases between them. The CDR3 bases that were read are TGTGCCAGCAGCTCTGGGGTTGCTGAGCAGTTC. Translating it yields CASSSGVAEQF. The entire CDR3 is CASSSGVAEQFF.

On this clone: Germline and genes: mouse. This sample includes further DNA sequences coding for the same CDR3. The sequenced CDR3 bases are TGTGCCAGCGGTGATGGGGGCACAGAAGTCTTC. Its translation: CASGDGGTEVF. In full, the CDR3 is CASGDGGTEVFF. The gene calls are TRBV13-2 and TRBJ1-1; no reliable D call. The read comes to an end 1 residue before the CDR3 does, leaving the germline J gene to fill in the end. V was pared by 0 bases and J by 4 bases, with 4 bases between. The germline V gene has CDR1 NNHNN and CDR2 SYGAGS (reference sequence). There are 12 residues in the CDR3.

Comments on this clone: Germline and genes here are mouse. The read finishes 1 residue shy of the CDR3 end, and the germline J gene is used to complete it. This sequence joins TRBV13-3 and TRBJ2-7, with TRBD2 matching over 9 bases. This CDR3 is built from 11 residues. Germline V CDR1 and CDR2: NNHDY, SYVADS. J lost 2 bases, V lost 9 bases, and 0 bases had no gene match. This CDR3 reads CATGGAYEQYF. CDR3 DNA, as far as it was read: TGTGCCACTGGGGGGGCCTATGAACAGTAC.

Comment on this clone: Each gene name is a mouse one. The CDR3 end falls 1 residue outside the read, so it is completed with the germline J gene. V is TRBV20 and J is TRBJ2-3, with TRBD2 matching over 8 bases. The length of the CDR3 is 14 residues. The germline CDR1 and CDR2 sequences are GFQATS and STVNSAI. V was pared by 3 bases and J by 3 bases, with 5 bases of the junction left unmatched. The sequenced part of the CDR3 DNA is TGTGGTGCTAGTACTGGGGGAGGCGCAGAAACGCTGTAT. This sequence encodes CGASTGGGAETLY. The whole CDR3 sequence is CGASTGGGAETLYF.

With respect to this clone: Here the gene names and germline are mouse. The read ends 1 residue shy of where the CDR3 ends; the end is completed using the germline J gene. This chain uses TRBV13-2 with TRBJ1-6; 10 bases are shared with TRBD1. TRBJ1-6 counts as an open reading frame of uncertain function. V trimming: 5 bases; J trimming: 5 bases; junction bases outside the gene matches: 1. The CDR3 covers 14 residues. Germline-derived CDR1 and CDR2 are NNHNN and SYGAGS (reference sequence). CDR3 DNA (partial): TGTGCCAGCGGGGGGACAGGGGATAATTCGCCCCTCTAC. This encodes CASGGTGDNSPLY. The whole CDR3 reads CASGGTGDNSPLYF.

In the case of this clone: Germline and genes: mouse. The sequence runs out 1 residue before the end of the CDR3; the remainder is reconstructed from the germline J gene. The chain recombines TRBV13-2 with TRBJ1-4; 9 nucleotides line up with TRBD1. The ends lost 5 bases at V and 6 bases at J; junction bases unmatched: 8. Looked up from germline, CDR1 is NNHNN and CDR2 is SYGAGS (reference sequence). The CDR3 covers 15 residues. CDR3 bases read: TGTGCCAGCGGGGCAAGGGACAGGGCGGACGAAAGATTATTT. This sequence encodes CASGARDRADERLF. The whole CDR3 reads CASGARDRADERLFF.

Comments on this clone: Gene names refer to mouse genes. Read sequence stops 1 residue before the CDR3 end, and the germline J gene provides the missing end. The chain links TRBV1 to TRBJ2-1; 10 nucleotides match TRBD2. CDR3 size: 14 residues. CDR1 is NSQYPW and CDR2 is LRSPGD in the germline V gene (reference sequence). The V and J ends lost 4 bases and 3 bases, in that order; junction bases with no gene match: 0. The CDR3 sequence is CTCSDWGGYAEQFF. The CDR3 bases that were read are TGCACCTGCAGTGACTGGGGGGGCTATGCTGAGCAGTTC.

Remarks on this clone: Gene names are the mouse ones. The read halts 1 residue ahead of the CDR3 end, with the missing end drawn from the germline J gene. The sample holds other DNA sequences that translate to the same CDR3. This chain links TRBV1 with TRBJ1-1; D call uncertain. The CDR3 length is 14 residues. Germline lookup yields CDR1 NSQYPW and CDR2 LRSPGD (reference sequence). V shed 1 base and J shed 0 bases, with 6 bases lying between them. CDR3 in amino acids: CTCSAVQSNTEVFF. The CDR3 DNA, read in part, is TGCACCTGCAGTGCAGTACAATCAAACACAGAAGTCTTC.

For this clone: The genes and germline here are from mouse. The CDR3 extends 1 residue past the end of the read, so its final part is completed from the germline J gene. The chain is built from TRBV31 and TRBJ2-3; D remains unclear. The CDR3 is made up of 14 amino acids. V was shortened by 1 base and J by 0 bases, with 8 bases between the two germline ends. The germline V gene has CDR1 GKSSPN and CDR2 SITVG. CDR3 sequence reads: CAWSPDASAETLYF. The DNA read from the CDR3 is TGTGCCTGGAGTCCCGACGCTAGTGCAGAAACGCTGTAT. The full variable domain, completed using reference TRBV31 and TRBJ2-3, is AQTIHQWPVAEIKAVGSPLSLGCTIKGKSSPNLYWYWQATGGTLQQLFYSITVGQVESVVQLNLSASRPKDDQFILSTEKLLLSHSGFYLCAWSPDASAETLYFGSGTRLTVL.

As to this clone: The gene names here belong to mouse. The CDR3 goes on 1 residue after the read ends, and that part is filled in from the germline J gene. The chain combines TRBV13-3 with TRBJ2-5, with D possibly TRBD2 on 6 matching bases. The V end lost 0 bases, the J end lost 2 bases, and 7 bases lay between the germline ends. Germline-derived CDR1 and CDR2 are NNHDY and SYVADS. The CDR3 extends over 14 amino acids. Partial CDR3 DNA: TGTGCCAGCAGTGATGCTGGGGTCCAAGACACCCAGTAC. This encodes CASSDAGVQDTQY. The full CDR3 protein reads CASSDAGVQDTQYF.

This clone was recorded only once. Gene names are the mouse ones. The CDR3 spells CASSPRQGGSDYTF. Incomplete CDR3 DNA: TGTGCCAGCAGTCCCCGACAGGGCGGCTCCGACTACACC. The chain recombines TRBV24 with TRBJ1-2; 7 bases fit TRBD1. The CDR3 extends 1 residue past the end of the read, so its final part is completed from the germline J gene. Germline V gene lookup returns CDR1 KGHTA and CDR2 FRNEEI. The CDR3 consists of 14 residues. With V trimmed by 4 bases and J by 4 bases, 6 bases remained unmatched.

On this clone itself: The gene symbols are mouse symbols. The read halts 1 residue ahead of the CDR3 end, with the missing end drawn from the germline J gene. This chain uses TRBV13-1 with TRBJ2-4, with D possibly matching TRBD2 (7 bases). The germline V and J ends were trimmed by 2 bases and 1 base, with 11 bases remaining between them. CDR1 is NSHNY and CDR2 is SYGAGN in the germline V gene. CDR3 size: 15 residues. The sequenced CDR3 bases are TGTGCCAGCAGTGAAGAGGGGGGGGGTCAAAACACCTTGTAC. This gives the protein CASSEEGGGQNTLY. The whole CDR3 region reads CASSEEGGGQNTLYF.

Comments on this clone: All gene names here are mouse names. The CDR3 sequence: CASGDAPGTNERLFF. The sequenced CDR3 bases are TGTGCCAGCGGTGATGCCCCAGGGACCAACGAAAGATTATTT. The chain carries TRBV13-2 and TRBJ1-4; D possibly corresponds to TRBD1 (5 bases). The read finishes 1 residue shy of the CDR3 end, and the germline J gene is used to complete it. V lost 0 bases and J lost 3, with 9 bases in between. CDR1 NNHNN and CDR2 SYGAGS come from the germline V gene (reference sequence). The length of the CDR3 is 15 residues.